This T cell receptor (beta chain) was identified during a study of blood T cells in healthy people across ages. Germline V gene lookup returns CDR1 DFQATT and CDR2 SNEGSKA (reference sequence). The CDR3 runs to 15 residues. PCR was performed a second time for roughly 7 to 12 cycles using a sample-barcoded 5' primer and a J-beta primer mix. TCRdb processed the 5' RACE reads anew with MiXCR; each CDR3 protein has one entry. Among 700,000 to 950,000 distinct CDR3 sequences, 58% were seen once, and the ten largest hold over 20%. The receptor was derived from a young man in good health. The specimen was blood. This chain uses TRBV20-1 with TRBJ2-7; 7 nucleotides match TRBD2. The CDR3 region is CSGETSPKTTYEQYF. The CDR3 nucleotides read TGCAGCGGGGAGACTAGCCCAAAAACTACCTACGAGCAGTACTTC.